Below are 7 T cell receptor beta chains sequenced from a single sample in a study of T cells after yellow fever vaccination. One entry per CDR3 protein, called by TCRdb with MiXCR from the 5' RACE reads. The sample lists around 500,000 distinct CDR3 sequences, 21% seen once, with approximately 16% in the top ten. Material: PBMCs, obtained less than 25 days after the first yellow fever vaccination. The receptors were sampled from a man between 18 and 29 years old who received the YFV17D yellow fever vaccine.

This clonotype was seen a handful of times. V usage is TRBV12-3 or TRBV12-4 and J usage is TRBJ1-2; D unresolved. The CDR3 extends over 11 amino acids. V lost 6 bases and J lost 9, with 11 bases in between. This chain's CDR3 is CASSLSRSYTF. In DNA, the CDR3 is TGTGCCAGCAGCCTTTCAAGAAGCTACACCTTC.

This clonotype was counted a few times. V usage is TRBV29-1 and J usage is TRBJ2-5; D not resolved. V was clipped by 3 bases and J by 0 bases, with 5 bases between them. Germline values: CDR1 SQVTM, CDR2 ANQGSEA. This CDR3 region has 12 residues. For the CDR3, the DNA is TGCAGCGTTGATACAAACCAAGAGACCCAGTACTTC. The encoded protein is CSVDTNQETQYF.

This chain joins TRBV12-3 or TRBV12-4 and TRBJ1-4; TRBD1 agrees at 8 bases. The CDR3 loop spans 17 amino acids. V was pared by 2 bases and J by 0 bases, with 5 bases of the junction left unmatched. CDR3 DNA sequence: TGTGCCAGCAGTTTATCCCGACAGGGGACAACTAATGAAAAACTGTTTTTT. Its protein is CASSLSRQGTTNEKLFF.

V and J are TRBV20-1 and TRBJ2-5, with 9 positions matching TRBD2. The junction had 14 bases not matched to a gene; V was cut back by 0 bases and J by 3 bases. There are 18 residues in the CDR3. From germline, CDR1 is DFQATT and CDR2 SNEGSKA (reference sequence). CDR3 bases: TGCAGTGCTAGAGATCACGCCCTAGCGGGGTACACCAAAGAGACCCAGTACTTC. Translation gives CSARDHALAGYTKETQYF.

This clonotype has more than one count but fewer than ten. The CDR3, as DNA: TGTGCCAGCAGCGGAGGGCCGGGGAGCTCCTATAATTCACCCCTCCACTTT. This gives the protein CASSGGPGSSYNSPLHF. J is TRBJ1-6 and V is TRBV9; D is unresolved. Trimming removed 3 bases from V and 0 bases from J, with 13 bases in between. Germline V lookup: CDR1 SGDLS, CDR2 YYNGEE. CDR3 length: 17 residues.

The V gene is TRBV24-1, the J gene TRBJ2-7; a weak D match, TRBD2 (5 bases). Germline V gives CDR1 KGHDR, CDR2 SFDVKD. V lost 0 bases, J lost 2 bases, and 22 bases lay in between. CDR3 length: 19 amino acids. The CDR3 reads CATSDLPRSPLKAAYEQYF. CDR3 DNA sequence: TGTGCCACCAGTGATTTGCCGCGTTCCCCACTAAAAGCGGCCTACGAGCAGTACTTC.

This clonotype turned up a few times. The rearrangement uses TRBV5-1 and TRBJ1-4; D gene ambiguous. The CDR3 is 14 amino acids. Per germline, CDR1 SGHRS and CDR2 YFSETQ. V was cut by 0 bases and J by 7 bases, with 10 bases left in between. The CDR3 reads CASSLDSRGEKLFF. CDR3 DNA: TGCGCCAGCAGCTTGGATAGCCGGGGTGAAAAACTGTTTTTT.